The TCR beta chain under discussion was sequenced for a study of T cell therapy after organ transplantation. Time point reported: 4-8 weeks after completion of therapy. Profiling relied on immunoSEQ multiplex PCR, and the TCRdb table lists in-frame clones only, not all of them. This table has around 5,000 clones, roughly two thirds appearing once. This clone was detected once. Its matching antigen is unknown. There are 15 residues in the CDR3. V was trimmed by 6 bases and J by 0 bases, leaving 9 bases between them. Germline V gene sequence: CDR1 MDHEN, CDR2 SYDVKM. The chain couples TRBV28 to TRBJ1-6; D not resolved. The sequence came from a human patient who had received a solid organ transplant and had CMV disease. Some T cells may have originated in the graft donor. The sample in question was CD8+ T cells from blood, obtained after autologous CMV-specific T cell therapy. CDR3 nucleotide sequence: TGTGCCAGCAGCTTCCGGAGCTCCTATAATTCACCCCTCCACTTT. Translating it yields CASSFRSSYNSPLHF.